These T cell receptor beta chains were read from a single sample in a study of shared clonotypes between healthy human individuals. Some clones are missing from TCRdb's copy, which holds only in-frame ones; the method was immunoSEQ multiplex PCR. The table has approximately 2,000,000 clones, roughly 95% seen once. The sequenced sample was naive CD8+ T cells from PBMCs. The receptor set was obtained from a man aged 18 to 30 in good health. Some clones in this sample may be carry-over from other donors' samples. CDR3s include the opening cysteine and the closing phenylalanine or tryptophan. The D gene is left open where the match is weak. Not all rows give a size; the values are once, few, many and, for expanded clones, a class.

d_gene	v_gene	abundance	j_gene	CDR3aa	CDR3nt
-	TRBV28	-	TRBJ2-1	CASRRWREVEQFF	TGTGCCAGCCGGAGGTGGCGCGAGGTTGAGCAGTTCTTC
-	TRBV15	once	TRBJ1-1	CATSREGEGWRNEAFF	TGTGCCACCAGCAGAGAGGGAGAGGGTTGGAGAAATGAAGCTTTCTTT
TRBD2	TRBV7-8	-	TRBJ2-7	CASSSRAGGDYEQYF	TGTGCCAGCAGCTCAAGAGCGGGAGGGGACTACGAGCAGTACTTC
-	TRBV14	-	TRBJ2-6	CASSQDHPGFGANVLTF	TGTGCCAGCAGCCAAGATCACCCCGGGTTCGGGGCCAACGTCCTGACTTTC
-	TRBV28	-	TRBJ2-5	CASSPDLARETQYF	TGTGCCAGCAGTCCGGACTTAGCTAGGGAGACCCAGTACTTC
-	TRBV30	-	TRBJ1-6	CAWSTKQGPNSPLHF	TGTGCCTGGAGTACAAAACAGGGCCCAAATTCACCCCTCCACTTT
-	TRBV27	-	TRBJ1-1	CASSDGGGNTEAFF	TGTGCCAGCTCGGACGGAGGAGGGAACACTGAAGCTTTCTTT
TRBD1	TRBV28	-	TRBJ1-5	CASSLGTGGSQPQHF	TGTGCCAGCAGTTTAGGGACAGGGGGAAGTCAGCCCCAGCATTTT
TRBD1	TRBV28	-	TRBJ1-5	CASSFRTGTGSSNQPQHF	TGTGCCAGCAGTTTCCGCACCGGGACAGGGAGTAGCAATCAGCCCCAGCATTTT
-	TRBV20-1	-	TRBJ2-7	CRGEGAYEQYF	TGCAGAGGCGAGGGTGCCTACGAGCAGTACTTC
-	TRBV2	-	TRBJ2-7	CASSFTGSHYEQYF	TGTGCCAGCAGTTTCACCGGGAGTCATTACGAGCAGTACTTC
-	TRBV7-8	once	TRBJ2-1	CASSSGRSYNEQFF	TGTGCCAGCAGCTCGGGGCGCTCCTACAATGAGCAGTTCTTC
-	TRBV7-8	-	TRBJ2-1	CASSRRGEQFF	TGTGCCAGCAGCCGAAGAGGGGAGCAGTTCTTC
-	TRBV28	-	TRBJ2-7	CASSSGYRVNEQYF	TGTGCCAGCAGTTCCGGATACAGGGTCAACGAGCAGTACTTC
TRBD2	TRBV5-4	-	TRBJ2-1	CASSSSGREQFF	TGTGCCAGCAGCTCTAGCGGGAGGGAGCAGTTCTTC
-	TRBV7-6	-	TRBJ2-5	CASRGETQYF	TGTGCCAGCCGCGGAGAGACCCAGTACTTC
-	TRBV9	-	TRBJ1-1	CASSPRGGSEAFF	TGTGCCAGCAGCCCCCGGGGGGGCAGCGAAGCTTTCTTT
-	TRBV6-6	once	TRBJ2-7	CASSLLGSWQYF	TGTGCCAGCAGTTTGTTGGGGTCGTGGCAGTACTTC
TRBD2	TRBV6-6	once	TRBJ2-3	CASSYLAGEMPDTQYF	TGTGCCAGCAGTTACCTAGCGGGGGAGATGCCAGATACGCAGTATTTT
TRBD1	TRBV5-8	once	TRBJ2-4	CASSLTGGGPGNIQYF	TGTGCCAGCAGCTTAACAGGGGGCGGACCAGGAAACATTCAGTACTTC
-	TRBV11-2	-	TRBJ2-7	CASSFRSYEQYF	TGTGCCAGCAGCTTTAGGAGCTACGAGCAGTACTTC
TRBD1	TRBV6-5	-	TRBJ2-7	CASSSRTGLYEQYF	TGTGCCAGCAGTTCCCGGACAGGGTTATACGAGCAGTACTTC
-	TRBV27	-	TRBJ1-2	CASKPDYNYGYTF	TGTGCCAGCAAACCGGATTATAACTATGGCTACACCTTC
-	TRBV9	-	TRBJ2-7	CASSVESGPNYEQYF	TGTGCCAGCAGCGTAGAGAGTGGGCCGAACTACGAGCAGTACTTC
-	TRBV6-5	-	TRBJ2-1	CASTSQGLGNEQFF	TGTGCCAGCACCTCTCAGGGTTTAGGTAATGAGCAGTTCTTC
-	TRBV4-3	few	TRBJ1-1	CASSQENARVNTEAFF	TGCGCCAGCAGCCAAGAAAATGCCAGGGTGAACACTGAAGCTTTCTTT
TRBD1	TRBV27	-	TRBJ2-7	CASSLDRGRPTKPYEQYF	TGTGCCAGCAGCCTGGACAGGGGGCGCCCGACAAAACCCTACGAGCAGTACTTC
TRBD1	TRBV9	-	TRBJ2-3	CASSVVPGGLTQFSDTQYF	TGTGCCAGCAGCGTAGTTCCAGGGGGCCTTACACAGTTCTCAGATACGCAGTATTTT
TRBD2	TRBV4-1	-	TRBJ2-5	CASSQEWGLAGETQYF	TGCGCCAGCAGCCAAGAGTGGGGACTAGCGGGAGAGACCCAGTACTTC
TRBD1	TRBV13	-	TRBJ2-7	CASSSGQGWKSSYEQYF	TGTGCCAGCAGCTCGGGACAGGGGTGGAAGAGCTCCTACGAGCAGTACTTC
-	TRBV7-9	-	TRBJ2-7	CASSLSGLREQYF	TGTGCCAGCAGCTTATCCGGGCTTCGGGAGCAGTACTTC
TRBD2	TRBV6-6	-	TRBJ2-7	CASSRSGGTDEQYF	TGTGCCAGCAGTCGCTCGGGGGGAACGGACGAGCAGTACTTC
TRBD1	TRBV6-5	-	TRBJ2-7	CASSFDRAHEQYF	TGTGCCAGCAGTTTCGACAGGGCCCACGAGCAGTACTTC
TRBD1	TRBV27	-	TRBJ2-5	CASSSRYRGGETQYF	TGTGCCAGCAGTTCCAGGTACAGGGGTGGGGAGACCCAGTACTTC
-	TRBV7-3	-	TRBJ2-3	CASSHAGSTDTQYF	TGTGCCAGCAGCCACGCGGGGAGCACAGATACGCAGTATTTT
-	TRBV21-1	-	TRBJ2-1	CASSKGVWGLAGTYNEQFF	TGTGCCAGCAGCAAAGGAGTATGGGGACTAGCGGGAACCTACAATGAGCAGTTCTTC
-	TRBV11-2	-	TRBJ2-1	CASSPSYRRPVDNEQFF	TGTGCCAGCAGCCCCTCCTATAGGCGACCGGTCGACAATGAGCAGTTCTTC
-	TRBV4-1	-	TRBJ2-7	CASSQDHPGVYEQYF	TGCGCCAGCAGCCAAGATCACCCAGGAGTTTACGAGCAGTACTTC
-	TRBV28	once	TRBJ2-7	CASSPGGTYEQYF	TGTGCCAGCAGCCCCGGAGGGACGTACGAGCAGTACTTC
-	TRBV7-9	once	TRBJ2-3	CASSPRGSSTDTQYF	TGTGCCAGCAGCCCGCGGGGTTCTAGCACAGATACGCAGTATTTT
-	TRBV28	-	TRBJ2-7	CASSFPRRAYYEQYF	TGTGCCAGCAGTTTTCCTCGCCGGGCATACTACGAGCAGTACTTC
TRBD1	TRBV13	-	TRBJ1-1	CASSLRQGPHTEAFF	TGTGCCAGCAGCTTACGACAGGGACCGCACACTGAAGCTTTCTTT
-	TRBV7-8	once	TRBJ2-7	CASSLDRQSSYEQYF	TGTGCCAGCAGCTTAGACAGGCAATCCTCCTACGAGCAGTACTTC
-	TRBV11-2	-	TRBJ2-3	CASSFARQSTDTQYF	TGTGCCAGCAGCTTTGCGAGACAAAGCACAGATACGCAGTATTTT
TRBD2	TRBV7-8	-	TRBJ2-1	CASSIRLAGDLNNEQFF	TGTGCCAGCAGCATACGACTAGCGGGAGACCTGAACAATGAGCAGTTCTTC